This record concerns one TCR beta chain sequence. These data originate in a study of T cell changes during pregnancy in multiple sclerosis. Clones were read by immunoSEQ multiplex PCR, and TCRdb kept only the in-frame ones, dropping some. The profile covers about 40,000 clones, with 80% to 90% appearing a single time and more than 4.5% taken by the ten largest. The sequencing used peripheral blood, collected in the first trimester of pregnancy. The clonotype comes from a female donor in good health, enrolled as a control in a pregnancy study.

CDR3 bases: TGTGCCAGCGCACCCGACAGAGGACACCTAAACTATGGCTACACCTTC. As protein: CASAPDRGHLNYGYTF. V and J are TRBV5-6 and TRBJ1-2; the D gene is possibly TRBD1 (5 bases). CDR1 is SGHDT and CDR2 is YYEEEE in the germline V gene. V shed 7 bases and J shed 2 bases, with 21 bases lying between them. The CDR3 totals 16 residues.